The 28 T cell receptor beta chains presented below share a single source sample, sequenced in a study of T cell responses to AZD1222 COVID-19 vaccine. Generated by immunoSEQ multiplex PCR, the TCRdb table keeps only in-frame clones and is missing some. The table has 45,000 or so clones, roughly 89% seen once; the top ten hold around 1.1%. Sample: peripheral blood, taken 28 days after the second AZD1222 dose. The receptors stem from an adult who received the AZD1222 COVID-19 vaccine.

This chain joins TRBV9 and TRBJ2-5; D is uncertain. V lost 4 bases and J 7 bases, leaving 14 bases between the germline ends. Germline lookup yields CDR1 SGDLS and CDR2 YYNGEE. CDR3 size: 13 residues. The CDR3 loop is CASSLEGLGTQYF. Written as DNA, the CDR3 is TGTGCCAGCAGCCTCGAAGGGTTAGGGACCCAGTACTTC.

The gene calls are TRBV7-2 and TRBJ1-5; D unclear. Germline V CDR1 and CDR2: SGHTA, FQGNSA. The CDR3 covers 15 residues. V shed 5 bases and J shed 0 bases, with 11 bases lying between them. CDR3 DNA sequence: TGTGCCAGCAGCCCCCAACTGGATAGCAATCAGCCCCAGCATTTT. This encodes CASSPQLDSNQPQHF.

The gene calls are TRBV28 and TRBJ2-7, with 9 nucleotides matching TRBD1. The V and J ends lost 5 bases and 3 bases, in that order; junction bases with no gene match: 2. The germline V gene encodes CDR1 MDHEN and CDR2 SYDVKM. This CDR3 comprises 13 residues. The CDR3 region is CASSRGQGYEQYF. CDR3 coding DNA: TGTGCCAGCAGTCGGGGACAGGGCTACGAGCAGTACTTC. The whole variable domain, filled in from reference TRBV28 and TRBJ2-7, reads DVKVTQSSRYLVKRTGEKVFLECVQDMDHENMFWYRQDPGLGLRLIYFSYDVKMKEKGDIPEGYSVSREKKERFSLILESASTNQTSMYLCASSRGQGYEQYFGPGTRLTVT.

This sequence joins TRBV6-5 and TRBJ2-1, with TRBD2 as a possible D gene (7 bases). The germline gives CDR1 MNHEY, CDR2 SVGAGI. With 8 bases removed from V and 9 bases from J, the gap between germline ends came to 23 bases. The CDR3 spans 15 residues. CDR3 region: CASPPGSGLGGEQFF. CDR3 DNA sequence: TGTGCCAGCCCCCCTGGGAGCGGACTAGGGGGTGAGCAGTTCTTC.

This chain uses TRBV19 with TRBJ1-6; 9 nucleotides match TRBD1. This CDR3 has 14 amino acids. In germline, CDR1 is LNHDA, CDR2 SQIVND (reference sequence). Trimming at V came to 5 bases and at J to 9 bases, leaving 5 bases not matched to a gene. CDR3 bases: TGTGCCAGTAGTTGGGGGACAGGGACTTCACCCCTCCACTTT. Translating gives CASSWGTGTSPLHF.

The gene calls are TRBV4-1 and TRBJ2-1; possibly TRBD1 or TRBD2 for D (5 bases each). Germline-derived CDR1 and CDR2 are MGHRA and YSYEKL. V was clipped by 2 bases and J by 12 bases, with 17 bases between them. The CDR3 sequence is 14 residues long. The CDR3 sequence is CASSQPTRDPRQFF. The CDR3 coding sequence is TGCGCCAGCAGCCAACCGACCCGGGACCCTAGGCAGTTCTTC.

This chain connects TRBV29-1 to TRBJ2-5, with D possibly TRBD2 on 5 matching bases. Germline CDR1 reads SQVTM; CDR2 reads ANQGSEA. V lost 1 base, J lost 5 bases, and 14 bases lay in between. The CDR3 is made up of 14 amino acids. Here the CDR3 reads CSVEGGFSFETQYF. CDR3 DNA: TGCAGCGTTGAAGGCGGGTTTTCCTTCGAGACCCAGTACTTC.

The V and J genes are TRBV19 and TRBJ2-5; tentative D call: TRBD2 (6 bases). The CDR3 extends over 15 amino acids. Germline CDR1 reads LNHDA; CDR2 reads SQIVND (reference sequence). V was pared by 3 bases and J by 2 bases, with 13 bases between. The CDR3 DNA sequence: TGTGCCAGTAGTATCGGGTCGGGACTGCAAGAGACCCAGTACTTC. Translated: CASSIGSGLQETQYF.

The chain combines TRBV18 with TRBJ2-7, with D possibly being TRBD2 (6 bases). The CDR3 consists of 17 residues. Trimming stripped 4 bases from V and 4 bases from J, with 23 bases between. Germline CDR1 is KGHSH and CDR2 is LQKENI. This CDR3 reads CASSRGTGGVNSYEQYF. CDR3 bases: TGTGCCAGCTCACGGGGGACTGGAGGGGTTAATTCATACGAGCAGTACTTC.

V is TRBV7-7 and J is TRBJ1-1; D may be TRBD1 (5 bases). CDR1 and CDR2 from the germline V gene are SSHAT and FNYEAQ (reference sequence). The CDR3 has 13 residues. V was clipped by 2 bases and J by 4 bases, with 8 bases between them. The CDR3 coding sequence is TGTGCCAGCAGCTTAACGGGGGGCACTGAAGCTTTCTTT. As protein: CASSLTGGTEAFF.

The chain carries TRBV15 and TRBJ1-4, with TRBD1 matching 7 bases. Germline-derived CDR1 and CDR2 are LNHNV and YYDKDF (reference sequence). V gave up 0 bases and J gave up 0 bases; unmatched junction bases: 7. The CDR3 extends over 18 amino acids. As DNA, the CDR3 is TGTGCCACCAGCAGAGACCGACAGGGTCCCGCAACTAATGAAAAACTGTTTTTT. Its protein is CATSRDRQGPATNEKLFF.

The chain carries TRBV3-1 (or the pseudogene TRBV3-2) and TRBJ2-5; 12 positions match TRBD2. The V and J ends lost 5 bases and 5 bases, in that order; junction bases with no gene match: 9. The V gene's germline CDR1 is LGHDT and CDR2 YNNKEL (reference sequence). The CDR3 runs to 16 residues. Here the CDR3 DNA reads TGTGCCAGCAGCTTACCTAGCGGGAGGGCCACCGAGACCCAGTACTTC. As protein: CASSLPSGRATETQYF.

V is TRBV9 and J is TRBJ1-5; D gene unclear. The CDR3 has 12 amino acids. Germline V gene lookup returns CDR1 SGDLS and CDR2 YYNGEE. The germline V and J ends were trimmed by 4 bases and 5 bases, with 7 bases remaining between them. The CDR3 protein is CASSRGYQPQHF. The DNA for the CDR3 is TGTGCCAGCAGCAGAGGTTATCAGCCCCAGCATTTT.

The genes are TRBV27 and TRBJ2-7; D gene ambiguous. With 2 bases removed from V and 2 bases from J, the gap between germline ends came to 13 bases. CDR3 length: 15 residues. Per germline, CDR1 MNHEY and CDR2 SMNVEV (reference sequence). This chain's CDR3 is CASSLTPQTAYEQYF. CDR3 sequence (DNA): TGTGCCAGCAGTTTAACCCCCCAGACGGCCTACGAGCAGTACTTC.

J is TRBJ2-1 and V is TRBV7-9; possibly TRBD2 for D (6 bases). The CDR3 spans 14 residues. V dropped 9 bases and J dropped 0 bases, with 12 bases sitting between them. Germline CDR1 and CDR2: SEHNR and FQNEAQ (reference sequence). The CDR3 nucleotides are TGTGCCAGTACCGGGACTCGCTCCTACAATGAGCAGTTCTTC. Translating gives CASTGTRSYNEQFF.

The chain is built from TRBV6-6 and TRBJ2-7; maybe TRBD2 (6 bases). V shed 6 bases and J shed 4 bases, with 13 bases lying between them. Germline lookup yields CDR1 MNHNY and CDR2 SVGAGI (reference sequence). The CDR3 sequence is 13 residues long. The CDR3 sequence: CASRSSGSYEQYF. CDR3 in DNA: TGTGCCAGCAGAAGTAGCGGTTCATACGAGCAGTACTTC.

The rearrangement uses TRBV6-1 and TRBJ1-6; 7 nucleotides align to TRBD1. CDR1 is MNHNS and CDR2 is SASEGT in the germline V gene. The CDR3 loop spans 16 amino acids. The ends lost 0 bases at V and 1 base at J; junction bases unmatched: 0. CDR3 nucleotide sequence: TGTGCCAGCAGTGAAGCGGACAGGTCCTATAATTCACCCCTCCACTTT. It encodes CASSEADRSYNSPLHF.

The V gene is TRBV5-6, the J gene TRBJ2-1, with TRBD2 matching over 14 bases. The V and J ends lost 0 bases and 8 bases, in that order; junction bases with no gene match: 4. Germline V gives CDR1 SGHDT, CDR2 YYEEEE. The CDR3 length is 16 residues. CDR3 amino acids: CASSLAGLAGVYEQFF. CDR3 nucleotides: TGTGCCAGCAGCTTGGCGGGACTAGCGGGAGTCTATGAGCAGTTCTTC.

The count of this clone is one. Written as DNA, the CDR3 is TGTGCCAGCAGCCACCGGGACAGGGGATCTGGAAACACCATATATTTT. Its translation: CASSHRDRGSGNTIYF. The chain links TRBV7-2 to TRBJ1-3, with 10 bases that match TRBD1. V trimming: 5 bases; J trimming: 1 base; junction bases outside the gene matches: 5. The CDR3 spans 16 residues. CDR1 SGHTA and CDR2 FQGNSA come from the germline V gene.

The DNA for the CDR3 is TGTGCCAGCAGGGCATCCTTGGGGGAGACCCAGTACTTC. Its protein is CASRASLGETQYF. J is TRBJ2-5 and V is TRBV3-1 (or the pseudogene TRBV3-2); unclear D gene. The V end lost 6 bases, the J end lost 5 bases, and 13 bases lay between the germline ends. Germline V gene lookup returns CDR1 LGHDT and CDR2 YNNKEL (reference sequence). This CDR3 is 13 amino acids long.

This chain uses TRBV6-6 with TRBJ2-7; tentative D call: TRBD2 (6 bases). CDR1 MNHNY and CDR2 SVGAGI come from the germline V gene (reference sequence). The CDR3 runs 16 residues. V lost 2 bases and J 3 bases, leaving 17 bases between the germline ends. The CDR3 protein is CASSYTSPPEGYEQYF. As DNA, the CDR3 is TGTGCCAGCAGTTACACCTCCCCCCCGGAGGGCTACGAGCAGTACTTC.

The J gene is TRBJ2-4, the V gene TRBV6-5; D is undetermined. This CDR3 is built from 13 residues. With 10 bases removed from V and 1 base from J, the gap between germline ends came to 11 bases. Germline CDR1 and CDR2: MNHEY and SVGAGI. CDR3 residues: CATANSAKNIQYF. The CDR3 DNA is TGTGCCACGGCAAATTCGGCCAAAAACATTCAGTACTTC.

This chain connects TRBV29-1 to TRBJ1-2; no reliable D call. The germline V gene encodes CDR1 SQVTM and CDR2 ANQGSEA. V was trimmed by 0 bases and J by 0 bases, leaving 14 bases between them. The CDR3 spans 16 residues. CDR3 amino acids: CSVEDPGSTANYGYTF. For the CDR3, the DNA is TGCAGCGTTGAAGATCCAGGCTCCACAGCTAACTATGGCTACACCTTC.

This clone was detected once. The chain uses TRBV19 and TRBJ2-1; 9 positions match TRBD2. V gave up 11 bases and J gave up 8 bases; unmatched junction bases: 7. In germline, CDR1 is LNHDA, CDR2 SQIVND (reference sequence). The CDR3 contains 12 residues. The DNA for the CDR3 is TGTGCCGTTGGGACTAGCCCCGATGAGCAGTTCTTC. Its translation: CAVGTSPDEQFF.

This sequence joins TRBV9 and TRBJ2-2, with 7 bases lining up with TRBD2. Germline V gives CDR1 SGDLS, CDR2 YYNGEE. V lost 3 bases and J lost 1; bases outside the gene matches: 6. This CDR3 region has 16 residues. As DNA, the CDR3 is TGTGCCAGCAGCGCCGAGCGGGATGTGAACACCGGGGAGCTGTTTTTT. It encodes CASSAERDVNTGELFF.

CDR3 sequence: CASIPGLFYNEQFF. CDR3 nucleotide sequence: TGTGCCAGCATCCCGGGACTCTTCTACAATGAGCAGTTCTTC. The chain recombines TRBV7-8 with TRBJ2-1; TRBD2 might be the D (6 bases). V lost 7 bases and J lost 3, with 13 bases in between. CDR3 length equals 14 residues. CDR1 and CDR2 from the germline V gene are SGHVS and FQNEAQ.

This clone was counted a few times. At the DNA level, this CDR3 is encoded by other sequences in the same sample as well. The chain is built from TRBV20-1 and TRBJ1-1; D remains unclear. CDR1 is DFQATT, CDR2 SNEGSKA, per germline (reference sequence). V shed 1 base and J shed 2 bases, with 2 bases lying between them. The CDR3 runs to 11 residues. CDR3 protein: CSARANTEAFF. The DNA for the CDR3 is TGCAGTGCTAGAGCAAACACTGAAGCTTTCTTT.

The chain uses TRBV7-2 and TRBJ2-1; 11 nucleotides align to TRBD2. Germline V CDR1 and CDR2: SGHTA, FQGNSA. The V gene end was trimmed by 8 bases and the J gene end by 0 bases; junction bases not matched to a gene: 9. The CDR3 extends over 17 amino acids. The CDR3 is CASLRTSGFGSYNEQFF. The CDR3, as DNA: TGTGCCAGCTTGAGGACTAGCGGGTTCGGCTCCTACAATGAGCAGTTCTTC.